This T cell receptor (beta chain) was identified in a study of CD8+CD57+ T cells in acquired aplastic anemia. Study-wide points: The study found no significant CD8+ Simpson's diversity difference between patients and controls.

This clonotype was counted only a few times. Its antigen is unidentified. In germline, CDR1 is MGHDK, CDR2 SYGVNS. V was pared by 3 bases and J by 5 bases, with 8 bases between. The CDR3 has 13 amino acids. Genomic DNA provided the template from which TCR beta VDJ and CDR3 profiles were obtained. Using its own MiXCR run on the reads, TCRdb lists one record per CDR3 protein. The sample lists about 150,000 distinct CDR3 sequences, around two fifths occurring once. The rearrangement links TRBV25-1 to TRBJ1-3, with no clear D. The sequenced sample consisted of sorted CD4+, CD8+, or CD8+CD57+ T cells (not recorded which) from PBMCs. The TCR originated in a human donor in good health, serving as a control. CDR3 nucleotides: TGTGCCAGCAGTGATCCCTCCCGAAACACCATATATTTT. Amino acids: CASSDPSRNTIYF.